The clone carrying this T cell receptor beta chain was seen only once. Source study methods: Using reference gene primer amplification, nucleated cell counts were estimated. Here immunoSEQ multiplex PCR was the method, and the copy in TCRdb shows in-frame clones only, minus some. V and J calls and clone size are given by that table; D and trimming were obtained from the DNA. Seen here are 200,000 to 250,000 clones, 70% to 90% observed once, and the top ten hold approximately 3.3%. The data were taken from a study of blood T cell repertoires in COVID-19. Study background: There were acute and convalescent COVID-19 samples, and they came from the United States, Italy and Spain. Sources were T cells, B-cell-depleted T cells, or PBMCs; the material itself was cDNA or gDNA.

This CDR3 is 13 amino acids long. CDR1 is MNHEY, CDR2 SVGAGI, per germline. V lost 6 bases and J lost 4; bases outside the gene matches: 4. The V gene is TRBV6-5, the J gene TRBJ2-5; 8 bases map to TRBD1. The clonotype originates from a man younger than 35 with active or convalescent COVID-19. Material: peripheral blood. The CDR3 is CASSRTGSETQYF. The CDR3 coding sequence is TGTGCCAGCAGCAGGACAGGGTCAGAGACCCAGTACTTC.